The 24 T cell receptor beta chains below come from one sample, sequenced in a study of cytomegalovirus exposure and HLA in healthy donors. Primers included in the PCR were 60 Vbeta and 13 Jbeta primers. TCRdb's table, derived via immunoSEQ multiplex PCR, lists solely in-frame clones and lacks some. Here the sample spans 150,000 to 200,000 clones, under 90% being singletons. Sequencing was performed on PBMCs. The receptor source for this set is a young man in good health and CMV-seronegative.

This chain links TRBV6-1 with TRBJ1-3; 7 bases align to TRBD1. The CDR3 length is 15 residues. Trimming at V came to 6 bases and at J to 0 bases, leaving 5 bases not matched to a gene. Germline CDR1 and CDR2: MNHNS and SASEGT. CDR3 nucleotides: TGTGCCAGCAGGGGGACAGCCCGCTCTGGAAACACCATATATTTT. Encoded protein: CASRGTARSGNTIYF.

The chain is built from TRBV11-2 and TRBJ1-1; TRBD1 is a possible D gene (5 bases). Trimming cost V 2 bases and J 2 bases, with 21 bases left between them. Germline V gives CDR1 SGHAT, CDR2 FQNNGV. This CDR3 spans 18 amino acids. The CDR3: CASSLFPGSSHANTEAFF. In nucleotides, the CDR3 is TGTGCCAGCAGCTTATTCCCAGGGTCCAGTCACGCCAACACTGAAGCTTTCTTT.

The CDR3: CASSAAGDTYNEQFF. The CDR3, as DNA: TGTGCCAGCAGCGCTGCCGGGGACACCTACAATGAGCAGTTCTTC. V is TRBV7-3 and J is TRBJ2-1; weak D call: TRBD1 (6 bases). The germline V gene has CDR1 SGHTA and CDR2 FQGTGA. V was trimmed by 5 bases and J by 2 bases, leaving 13 bases between them. The CDR3 length is 15 residues.

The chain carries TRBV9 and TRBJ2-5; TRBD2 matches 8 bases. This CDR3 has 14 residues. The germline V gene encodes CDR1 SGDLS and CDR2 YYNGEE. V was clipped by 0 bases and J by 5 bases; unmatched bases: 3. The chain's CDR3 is CASSVAGGPETQYF. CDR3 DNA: TGTGCCAGCAGCGTAGCGGGGGGGCCCGAGACCCAGTACTTC.

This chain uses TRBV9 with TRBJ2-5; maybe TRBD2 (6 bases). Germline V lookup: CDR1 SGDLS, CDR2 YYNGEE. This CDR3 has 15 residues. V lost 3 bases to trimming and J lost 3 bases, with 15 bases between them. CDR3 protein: CASSGGPGDKETQYF. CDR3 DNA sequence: TGTGCCAGCAGCGGTGGACCGGGAGATAAAGAGACCCAGTACTTC.

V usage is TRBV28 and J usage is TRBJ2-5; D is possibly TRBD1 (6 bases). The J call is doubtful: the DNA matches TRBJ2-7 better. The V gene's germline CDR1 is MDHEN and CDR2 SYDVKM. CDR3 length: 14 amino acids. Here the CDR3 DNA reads TGTGCCAGCAGTTTATTTTCGGGACATATCGAGCAGTACTTC. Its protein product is CASSLFSGHIEQYF.

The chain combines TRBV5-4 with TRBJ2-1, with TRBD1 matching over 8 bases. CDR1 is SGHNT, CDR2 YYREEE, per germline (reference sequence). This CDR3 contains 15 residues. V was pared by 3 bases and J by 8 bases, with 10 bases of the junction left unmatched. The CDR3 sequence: CASSSPGQAQHEQFF. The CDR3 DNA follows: TGTGCCAGCAGCTCCCCGGGACAGGCTCAGCATGAGCAGTTCTTC.

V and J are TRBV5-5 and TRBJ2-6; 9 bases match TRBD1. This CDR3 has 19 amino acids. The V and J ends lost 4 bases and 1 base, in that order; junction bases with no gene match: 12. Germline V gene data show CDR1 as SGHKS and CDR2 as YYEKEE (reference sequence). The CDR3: CASSTQGQGIRSGANVLTF. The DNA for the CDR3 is TGTGCCAGCAGCACCCAAGGACAGGGGATACGTTCTGGGGCCAACGTCCTGACTTTC. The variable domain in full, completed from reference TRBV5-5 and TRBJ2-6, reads DAGVTQSPTHLIKTRGQQVTLRCSPISGHKSVSWYQQVLGQGPQFIFQYYEKEERGRGNFPDRFSARQFPNYSSELNVNALLLGDSALYLCASSTQGQGIRSGANVLTFGAGSRLTVL.

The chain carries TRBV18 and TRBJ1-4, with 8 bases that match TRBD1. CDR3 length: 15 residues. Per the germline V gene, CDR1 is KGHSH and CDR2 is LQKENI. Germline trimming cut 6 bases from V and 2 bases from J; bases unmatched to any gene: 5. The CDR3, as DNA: TGTGCCAGCTCCGAGACAGGGGTGACTAATGAAAAACTGTTTTTT. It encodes CASSETGVTNEKLFF. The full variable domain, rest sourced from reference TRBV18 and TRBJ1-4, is NAGVMQNPRHLVRRRGQEARLRCSPMKGHSHVYWYRQLPEEGLKFMVYLQKENIIDESGMPKERFSAEFPKEGPSILRIQQVVRGDSAAYFCASSETGVTNEKLFFGSGTQLSVL.

This chain's CDR3 is CASSSGLAGAGEQYF. CDR3 in DNA: TGTGCCAGCAGCTCCGGACTAGCGGGAGCGGGTGAGCAGTACTTC. This chain joins TRBV11-1 and TRBJ2-7; 13 bases are shared with TRBD2. CDR1 is SGHAT and CDR2 is FQDESV in the germline V gene (reference sequence). The length of the CDR3 is 15 residues. Germline trimming cut 4 bases from V and 7 bases from J; bases unmatched to any gene: 7.

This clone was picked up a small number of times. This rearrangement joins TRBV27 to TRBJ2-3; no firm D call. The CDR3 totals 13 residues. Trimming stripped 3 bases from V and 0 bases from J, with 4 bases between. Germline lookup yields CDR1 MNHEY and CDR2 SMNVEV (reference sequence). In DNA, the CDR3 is TGTGCCAGCAGTTTCGAGAGCACAGATACGCAGTATTTT. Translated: CASSFESTDTQYF.

CDR3 sequence reads: CASSLGGQINQPQHF. CDR3 nucleotides: TGCGCCAGCAGTCTGGGGGGACAGATTAATCAGCCCCAGCATTTT. V is TRBV5-1 and J is TRBJ1-5; 7 positions agree with TRBD1. Trimming took 5 bases from V and 4 from J; bases not matched to a gene: 9. This CDR3 contains 15 residues. Germline lookup yields CDR1 SGHRS and CDR2 YFSETQ.

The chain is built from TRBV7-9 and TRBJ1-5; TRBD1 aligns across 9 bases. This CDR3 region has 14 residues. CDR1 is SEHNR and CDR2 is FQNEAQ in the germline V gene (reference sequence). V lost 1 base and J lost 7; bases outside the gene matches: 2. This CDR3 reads CASSLGQGVQPQHF. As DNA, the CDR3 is TGTGCCAGCAGCTTAGGACAGGGGGTCCAGCCCCAGCATTTT.

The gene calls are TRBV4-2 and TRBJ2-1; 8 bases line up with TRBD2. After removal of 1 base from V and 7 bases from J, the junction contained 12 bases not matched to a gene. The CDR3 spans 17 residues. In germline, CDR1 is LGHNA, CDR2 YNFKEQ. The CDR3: CASSQGGAGALRNEQFF. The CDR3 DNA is TGTGCCAGCAGCCAAGGAGGAGCGGGGGCCCTGAGGAATGAGCAGTTCTTC.

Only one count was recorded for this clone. CDR3 DNA sequence: TGTGCCAGCAGTGAGCCCTCACTGGAGAGGGTTTTCAGACGGCAGTACTTC. This translates into CASSEPSLERVFRRQYF. The chain carries TRBV2 and TRBJ2-7; weak D call: TRBD2 (5 bases). The CDR3 has 17 residues. V was trimmed by 3 bases and J by 9 bases, leaving 27 bases between them. Germline-derived CDR1 and CDR2 are SNHLY and FYNNEI.

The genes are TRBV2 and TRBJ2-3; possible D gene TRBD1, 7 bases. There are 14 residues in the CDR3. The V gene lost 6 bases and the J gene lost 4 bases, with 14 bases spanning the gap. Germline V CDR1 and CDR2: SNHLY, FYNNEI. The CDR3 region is CASRYRGGADTQYF. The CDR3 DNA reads TGTGCCAGCAGATACAGGGGAGGAGCAGATACGCAGTATTTT. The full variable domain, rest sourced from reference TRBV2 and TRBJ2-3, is EPEVTQTPSHQVTQMGQEVILRCVPISNHLYFYWYRQILGQKVEFLVSFYNNEISEKSEIFDDQFSVERPDGSNFTLKIRSTKLEDSAMYFCASRYRGGADTQYFGPGTRLTVL.

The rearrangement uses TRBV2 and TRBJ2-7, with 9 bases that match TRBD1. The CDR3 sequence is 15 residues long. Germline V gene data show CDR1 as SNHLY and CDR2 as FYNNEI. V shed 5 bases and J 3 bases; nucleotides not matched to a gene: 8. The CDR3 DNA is TGTGCCAGCAGTTCCCCGGGACAGGGTGTCTACGAGCAGTACTTC. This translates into CASSSPGQGVYEQYF.

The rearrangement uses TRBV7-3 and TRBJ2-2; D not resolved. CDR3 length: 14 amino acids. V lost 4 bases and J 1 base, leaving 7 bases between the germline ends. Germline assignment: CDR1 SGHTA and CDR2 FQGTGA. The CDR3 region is CASSSRQNTGELFF. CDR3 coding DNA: TGTGCCAGCAGCTCTCGACAGAACACCGGGGAGCTGTTTTTT.

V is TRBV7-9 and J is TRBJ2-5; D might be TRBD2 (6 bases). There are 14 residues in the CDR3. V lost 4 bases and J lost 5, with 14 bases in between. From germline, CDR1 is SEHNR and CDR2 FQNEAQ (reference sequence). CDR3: CASSSPGLWETQYF. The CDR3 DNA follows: TGTGCCAGCAGCTCGCCGGGACTCTGGGAGACCCAGTACTTC.

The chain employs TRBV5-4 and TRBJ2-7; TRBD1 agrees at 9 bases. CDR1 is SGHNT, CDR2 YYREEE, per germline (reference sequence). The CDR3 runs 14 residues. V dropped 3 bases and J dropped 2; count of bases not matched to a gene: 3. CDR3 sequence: CASSWDRETYEQYF. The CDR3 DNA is TGTGCCAGCAGCTGGGACAGGGAGACCTACGAGCAGTACTTC.

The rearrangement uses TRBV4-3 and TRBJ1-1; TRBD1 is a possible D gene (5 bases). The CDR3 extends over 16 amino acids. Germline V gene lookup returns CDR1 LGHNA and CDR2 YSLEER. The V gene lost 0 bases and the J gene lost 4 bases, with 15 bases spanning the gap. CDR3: CASSQDRGGAVTEAFF. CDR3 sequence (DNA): TGCGCCAGCAGCCAAGATCGAGGAGGGGCAGTCACTGAAGCTTTCTTT.

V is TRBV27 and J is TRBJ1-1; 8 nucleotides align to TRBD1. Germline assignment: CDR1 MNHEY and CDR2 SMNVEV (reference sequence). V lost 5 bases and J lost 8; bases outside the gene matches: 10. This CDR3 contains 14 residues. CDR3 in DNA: TGTGCCAGCAGTACAACATGGACAGGGTCAGAAGCTTTCTTT. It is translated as CASSTTWTGSEAFF.

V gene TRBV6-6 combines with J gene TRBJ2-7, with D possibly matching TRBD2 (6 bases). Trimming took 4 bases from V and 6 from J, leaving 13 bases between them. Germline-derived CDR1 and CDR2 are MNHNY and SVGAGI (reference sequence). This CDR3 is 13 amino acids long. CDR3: CASSLTSLSEQYF. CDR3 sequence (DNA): TGTGCCAGCAGTTTGACTAGTTTATCCGAGCAGTACTTC.

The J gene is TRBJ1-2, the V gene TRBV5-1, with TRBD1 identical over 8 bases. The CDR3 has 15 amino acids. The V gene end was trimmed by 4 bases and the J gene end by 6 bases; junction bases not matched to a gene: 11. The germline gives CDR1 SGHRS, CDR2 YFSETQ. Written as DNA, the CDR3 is TGCGCCAGCAGCAGGGAGACAGGGGCTCTGGATGGCTACACCTTC. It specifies CASSRETGALDGYTF.